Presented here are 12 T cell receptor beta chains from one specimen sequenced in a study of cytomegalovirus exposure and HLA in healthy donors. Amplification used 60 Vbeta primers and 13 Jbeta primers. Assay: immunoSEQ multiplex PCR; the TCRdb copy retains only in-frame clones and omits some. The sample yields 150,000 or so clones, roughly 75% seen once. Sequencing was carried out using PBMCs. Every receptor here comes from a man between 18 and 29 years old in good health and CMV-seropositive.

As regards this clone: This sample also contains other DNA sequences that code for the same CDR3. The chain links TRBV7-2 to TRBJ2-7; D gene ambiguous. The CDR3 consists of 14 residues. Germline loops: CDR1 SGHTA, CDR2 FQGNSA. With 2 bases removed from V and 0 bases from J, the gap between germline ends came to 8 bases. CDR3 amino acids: CASSLSSTSYEQYF. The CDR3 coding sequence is TGTGCCAGCAGCTTATCTTCTACCTCCTACGAGCAGTACTTC.

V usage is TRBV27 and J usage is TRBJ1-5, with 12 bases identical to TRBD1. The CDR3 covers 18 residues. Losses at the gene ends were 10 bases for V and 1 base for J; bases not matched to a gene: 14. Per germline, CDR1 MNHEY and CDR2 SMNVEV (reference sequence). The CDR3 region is CATRAGTGGGGSNQPQHF. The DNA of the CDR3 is TGTGCCACCAGGGCCGGGACAGGGGGCGGTGGGAGCAATCAGCCCCAGCATTTT.

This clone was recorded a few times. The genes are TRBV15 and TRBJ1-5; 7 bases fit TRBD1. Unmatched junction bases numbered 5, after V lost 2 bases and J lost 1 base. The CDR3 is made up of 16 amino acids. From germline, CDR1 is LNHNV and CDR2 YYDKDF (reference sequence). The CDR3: CATSRNPGGSNQPQHF. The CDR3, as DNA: TGTGCCACCAGCAGAAATCCAGGGGGAAGCAATCAGCCCCAGCATTTT. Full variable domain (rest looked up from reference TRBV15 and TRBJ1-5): DAMVIQNPRYQVTQFGKPVTLSCSQTLNHNVMYWYQQKSSQAPKLLFHYYDKDFNNEADTPDNFQSRRPNTSFCFLDIRSPGLGDTAMYLCATSRNPGGSNQPQHFGDGTRLSIL.

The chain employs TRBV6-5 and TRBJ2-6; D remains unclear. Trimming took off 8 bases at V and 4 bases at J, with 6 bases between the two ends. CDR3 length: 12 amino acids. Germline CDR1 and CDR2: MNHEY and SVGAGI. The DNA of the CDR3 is TGTGCCAGCTCCGTGGGGGCCAACGTCCTGACTTTC. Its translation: CASSVGANVLTF.

The CDR3 nucleotides read TGTGCCAGCCAGTGGAGCTGGAACACTGAAGCTTTCTTT. Protein sequence: CASQWSWNTEAFF. This chain connects TRBV28 to TRBJ1-1; D ambiguous. Germline V gene lookup returns CDR1 MDHEN and CDR2 SYDVKM. Trimming removed 8 bases from V and 1 base from J, with 11 bases in between. The CDR3 runs to 13 residues.

The CDR3 sequence is CASSQQEGELFF. CDR3 coding DNA: TGTGCCAGCAGTCAACAGGAAGGGGAGCTGTTTTTT. J is TRBJ2-2 and V is TRBV2, with D perhaps TRBD1 (5 bases). The CDR3 is 12 residues long. The V gene lost 5 bases and the J gene lost 8 bases, with 9 bases spanning the gap. The germline CDR1 and CDR2 sequences are SNHLY and FYNNEI.

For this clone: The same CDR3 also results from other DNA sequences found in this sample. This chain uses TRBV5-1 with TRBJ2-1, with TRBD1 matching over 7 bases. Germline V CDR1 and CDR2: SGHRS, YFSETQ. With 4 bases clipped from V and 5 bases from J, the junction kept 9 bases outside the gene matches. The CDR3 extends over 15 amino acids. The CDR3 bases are TGCGCCAGCAGCCCGGGCGACAGGGATAACAATGAGCAGTTCTTC. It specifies CASSPGDRDNNEQFF. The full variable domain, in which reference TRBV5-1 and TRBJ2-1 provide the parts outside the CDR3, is KAGVTQTPRYLIKTRGQQVTLSCSPISGHRSVSWYQQTPGQGLQFLFEYFSETQRNKGNFPGRFSGRQFSNSRSEMNVSTLELGDSALYLCASSPGDRDNNEQFFGPGTRLTVL.

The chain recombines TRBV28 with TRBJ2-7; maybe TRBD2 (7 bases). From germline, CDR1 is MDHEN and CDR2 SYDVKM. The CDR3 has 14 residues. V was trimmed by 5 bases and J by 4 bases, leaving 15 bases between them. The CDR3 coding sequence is TGTGCCAGCAGTGAGGGGGGAGGGAGGTACGAGCAGTACTTC. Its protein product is CASSEGGGRYEQYF.

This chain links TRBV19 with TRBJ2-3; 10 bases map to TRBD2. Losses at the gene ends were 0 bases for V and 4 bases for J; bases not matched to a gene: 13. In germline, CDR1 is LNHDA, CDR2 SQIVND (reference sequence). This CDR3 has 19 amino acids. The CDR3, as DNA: TGTGCCAGTAGTATAGACCATCTAGGGCTAGCGGGAGTTGCAGATACGCAGTATTTT. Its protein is CASSIDHLGLAGVADTQYF.

The CDR3 DNA reads TGTGCCAGCAGCTTAGTGGCTGCTAGCGGTCGGAATGAGCAGTTCTTC. It codes for CASSLVAASGRNEQFF. The chain joins TRBV11-2 to TRBJ2-1; 7 bases map to TRBD2. Germline V lookup: CDR1 SGHAT, CDR2 FQNNGV. This CDR3 has 16 amino acids. V was clipped by 1 base and J by 7 bases; unmatched bases: 10.

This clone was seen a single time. CDR3 DNA: TGTGCCAGCAGCTTATTAAATCTGAACACTGAAGCTTTCTTT. It yields the protein CASSLLNLNTEAFF. V is TRBV11-2 and J is TRBJ1-1; D is ambiguous. The V and J ends lost 2 bases and 0 bases respectively, with 7 bases between them. The CDR3 loop spans 14 amino acids. Germline loops: CDR1 SGHAT, CDR2 FQNNGV.

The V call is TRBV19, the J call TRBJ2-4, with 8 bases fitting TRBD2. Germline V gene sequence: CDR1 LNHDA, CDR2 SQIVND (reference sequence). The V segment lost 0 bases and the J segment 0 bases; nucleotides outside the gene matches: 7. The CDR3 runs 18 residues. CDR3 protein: CASSIDHLAGGAKNIQYF. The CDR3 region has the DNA TGTGCCAGTAGTATAGATCATCTAGCGGGTGGAGCCAAAAACATTCAGTACTTC.